The rows below give T cell receptor beta chains drawn from one sample of a study of post-analysis software for immune sequencing data. TCRdb reprocessed the PCR reads with MiXCR, giving one entry per CDR3 protein. The sample shows hundreds of thousands of distinct CDR3 sequences, more than 50% of them seen only once. Source material: blood. Receptor source: a girl aged 2 to 9 with multiple sclerosis. Each CDR3 is given with its conserved first and last residue. The D gene is left open where the match is weak. Clone sizes are given selectively: once, few, many, or a class where the clone is expanded.

abundance: few; d_gene: -; j_gene: TRBJ1-1; v_gene: TRBV20-1; CDR3aa: CSARLRGGTEAFF; CDR3nt: TGCAGTGCTAGGTTGCGAGGGGGAACTGAAGCTTTCTTT
abundance: -; d_gene: TRBD1; j_gene: TRBJ2-1; v_gene: TRBV7-2; CDR3aa: CASSLSPGQAYDEQFF; CDR3nt: TGTGCCAGCAGCCTCTCACCGGGACAGGCCTACGATGAGCAGTTCTTC
abundance: -; d_gene: TRBD2; j_gene: TRBJ2-2; v_gene: TRBV9; CDR3aa: CASSVVPWTSENTGELFF; CDR3nt: TGTGCCAGCAGCGTCGTCCCCTGGACTAGCGAGAACACCGGGGAGCTGTTTTTT
abundance: -; d_gene: -; j_gene: TRBJ1-1; v_gene: TRBV5-1; CDR3aa: CASSTLGDTEAFF; CDR3nt: TGCGCCAGCAGCACCTTGGGGGACACTGAAGCTTTCTTT
abundance: -; d_gene: -; j_gene: TRBJ1-4; v_gene: TRBV5-1; CDR3aa: CASSLGLNEKLFF; CDR3nt: TGCGCCAGCAGCTTGGGACTTAATGAAAAACTGTTTTTT
abundance: -; d_gene: -; j_gene: TRBJ2-7; v_gene: TRBV2; CDR3aa: CASRDTYYEQYF; CDR3nt: TGTGCCAGCCGGGACACTTACTACGAGCAGTACTTC
abundance: -; d_gene: TRBD1; j_gene: TRBJ1-2; v_gene: TRBV6-5; CDR3aa: CASSLTGGSPYGYTF; CDR3nt: TGTGCCAGCAGTTTGACAGGGGGCAGTCCTTACGGCTACACCTTC
abundance: -; d_gene: TRBD1; j_gene: TRBJ2-1; v_gene: TRBV7-9; CDR3aa: CASSYPGGTVQFF; CDR3nt: TGTGCCAGCAGCTACCCAGGGGGAACGGTTCAGTTCTTC
abundance: -; d_gene: -; j_gene: TRBJ2-4; v_gene: TRBV9; CDR3aa: CASSVGVGGAKNIQYF; CDR3nt: TGTGCCAGCAGCGTAGGAGTGGGGGGAGCGAAAAACATTCAGTACTTC
abundance: -; d_gene: -; j_gene: TRBJ2-1; v_gene: TRBV9; CDR3aa: CASSGQGGNEQFF; CDR3nt: TGTGCCAGCAGCGGACAGGGAGGGAATGAGCAGTTCTTC
abundance: -; d_gene: TRBD2; j_gene: TRBJ2-5; v_gene: TRBV5-1; CDR3aa: CASSLAPTSGGGETQYF; CDR3nt: TGCGCCAGCAGCTTGGCCCCGACTAGCGGGGGAGGAGAGACCCAGTACTTC
abundance: few; d_gene: TRBD2; j_gene: TRBJ2-1; v_gene: TRBV20-1; CDR3aa: CSARDWAGVGHEQFF; CDR3nt: TGCAGTGCTAGAGATTGGGCGGGAGTGGGCCATGAGCAGTTCTTC
abundance: -; d_gene: TRBD2; j_gene: TRBJ2-5; v_gene: TRBV12-3/TRBV12-4; CDR3aa: CASRWGLAEQETQYF; CDR3nt: TGTGCCAGCAGATGGGGACTAGCGGAGCAAGAGACCCAGTACTTC
abundance: -; d_gene: TRBD2; j_gene: TRBJ2-1; v_gene: TRBV5-1; CDR3aa: CASSLAASSGRAGEQFF; CDR3nt: TGCGCCAGCAGCTTGGCGGCTTCTAGCGGGAGGGCAGGTGAGCAGTTCTTC
abundance: -; d_gene: -; j_gene: TRBJ2-1; v_gene: TRBV5-4; CDR3aa: CASSLSLGLNVNEQFF; CDR3nt: TGTGCCAGCAGCTTGTCACTGGGGTTGAATGTTAATGAGCAGTTCTTC
abundance: -; d_gene: -; j_gene: TRBJ2-5; v_gene: TRBV29-1; CDR3aa: CSVDPEETQYF; CDR3nt: TGCAGCGTTGACCCCGAAGAGACCCAGTACTTC
abundance: -; d_gene: TRBD1; j_gene: TRBJ2-5; v_gene: TRBV2; CDR3aa: CASSKGTGGPQETQYF; CDR3nt: TGTGCCAGCAGTAAAGGGACAGGGGGGCCTCAAGAGACCCAGTACTTC
abundance: -; d_gene: -; j_gene: TRBJ2-5; v_gene: TRBV11-3; CDR3aa: CASSPPGGEGETQYF; CDR3nt: TGTGCCAGCAGCCCCCCTGGAGGGGAAGGAGAGACCCAGTACTTC
abundance: -; d_gene: -; j_gene: TRBJ2-3; v_gene: TRBV4-1; CDR3aa: CASSQGIQLAGWRDTQYF; CDR3nt: TGCGCCAGCAGCCAAGGGATCCAGTTGGCAGGATGGAGAGATACGCAGTATTTT
abundance: few; d_gene: TRBD2; j_gene: TRBJ2-3; v_gene: TRBV20-1; CDR3aa: CSVLPRGGRRTDTQYF; CDR3nt: TGCAGTGTACTCCCTCGGGGGGGACGAAGGACAGATACGCAGTATTTT
abundance: -; d_gene: TRBD2; j_gene: TRBJ2-2; v_gene: TRBV10-2; CDR3aa: CASTHLPPGLADTGELFF; CDR3nt: TGCGCCAGCACCCATCTTCCGCCGGGACTAGCGGACACCGGGGAGCTGTTTTTT
abundance: few; d_gene: -; j_gene: TRBJ2-5; v_gene: TRBV12-3/TRBV12-4; CDR3aa: CASSHSNGHETQYF; CDR3nt: TGTGCCAGCAGCCATTCTAACGGGCATGAGACCCAGTACTTC
abundance: -; d_gene: TRBD1; j_gene: TRBJ1-1; v_gene: TRBV5-1; CDR3aa: CASSLGWQGAKTEAFF; CDR3nt: TGCGCCAGCAGCTTGGGCTGGCAGGGGGCTAAGACTGAAGCTTTCTTT
abundance: few; d_gene: TRBD2; j_gene: TRBJ2-5; v_gene: TRBV4-3; CDR3aa: CASSQSPGLAGALTQETQYF; CDR3nt: TGCGCCAGCAGCCAATCCCCGGGACTAGCGGGGGCGCTCACCCAAGAGACCCAGTACTTC
abundance: -; d_gene: -; j_gene: TRBJ1-2; v_gene: TRBV5-1; CDR3aa: CASSLRDPIGNYGYTF; CDR3nt: TGCGCCAGCAGCTTGCGTGATCCGATCGGGAACTATGGCTACACCTTC
abundance: few; d_gene: TRBD1; j_gene: TRBJ2-7; v_gene: TRBV3-1; CDR3aa: CASSRTGRPYEQYF; CDR3nt: TGTGCCAGCAGCCGGACAGGGCGTCCTTACGAGCAGTACTTC
abundance: few; d_gene: TRBD1; j_gene: TRBJ1-2; v_gene: TRBV7-9; CDR3aa: CASSDRDRGLGGYTF; CDR3nt: TGTGCCAGCAGCGACCGGGACAGGGGACTCGGAGGCTACACCTTC
abundance: -; d_gene: TRBD2; j_gene: TRBJ2-3; v_gene: TRBV12-3/TRBV12-4; CDR3aa: CASSYPGLAGARADAQYF; CDR3nt: TGTGCCAGCAGTTATCCGGGACTAGCGGGGGCTAGAGCAGATGCGCAGTATTTT
abundance: -; d_gene: -; j_gene: TRBJ2-1; v_gene: TRBV5-1; CDR3aa: CASSLVMDEQFF; CDR3nt: TGCGCCAGCAGCTTGGTAATGGATGAGCAGTTCTTC
abundance: -; d_gene: -; j_gene: TRBJ2-1; v_gene: TRBV5-1; CDR3aa: CASSRGMSGTRGTNEQFF; CDR3nt: TGCGCCAGCAGTCGGGGGATGTCCGGGACACGGGGGACGAATGAGCAGTTCTTC
abundance: -; d_gene: TRBD2; j_gene: TRBJ2-5; v_gene: TRBV12-3/TRBV12-4; CDR3aa: CASSLRGLGQETQYF; CDR3nt: TGTGCCAGCAGTTTAAGGGGACTAGGCCAAGAGACCCAGTACTTC
abundance: -; d_gene: TRBD2; j_gene: TRBJ2-1; v_gene: TRBV5-1; CDR3aa: CASSLETSGIHEQFF; CDR3nt: TGCGCCAGCAGCTTGGAGACTAGCGGGATCCATGAGCAGTTCTTC
abundance: -; d_gene: TRBD1; j_gene: TRBJ1-5; v_gene: TRBV29-1; CDR3aa: CSVAGTGVNQPQHF; CDR3nt: TGCAGCGTAGCTGGGACAGGGGTCAATCAGCCCCAGCATTTT
abundance: -; d_gene: -; j_gene: TRBJ1-1; v_gene: TRBV7-9; CDR3aa: CASSLWTDTEAFF; CDR3nt: TGTGCCAGCAGCTTGTGGACAGACACTGAAGCTTTCTTT
abundance: few; d_gene: -; j_gene: TRBJ2-1; v_gene: TRBV11-2; CDR3aa: CASSSMSWGEQFF; CDR3nt: TGTGCCAGCAGCTCGATGTCCTGGGGTGAGCAGTTCTTC
abundance: -; d_gene: TRBD1; j_gene: TRBJ2-5; v_gene: TRBV5-6; CDR3aa: CASSLRTGVYQETQYF; CDR3nt: TGTGCCAGCAGCTTGCGGACAGGGGTATACCAAGAGACCCAGTACTTC
abundance: few; d_gene: TRBD2; j_gene: TRBJ2-3; v_gene: TRBV6-5; CDR3aa: CASSYSKLAGGLFESTDTQYF; CDR3nt: TGTGCCAGCAGTTACTCGAAGCTAGCGGGGGGCCTATTTGAATCCACAGATACGCAGTATTTT
abundance: -; d_gene: -; j_gene: TRBJ2-1; v_gene: TRBV12-3/TRBV12-4; CDR3aa: CASSPLGWGSPYNEQFF; CDR3nt: TGTGCCAGCAGTCCCCTCGGGTGGGGGAGCCCCTACAATGAGCAGTTCTTC
abundance: few; d_gene: -; j_gene: TRBJ2-1; v_gene: TRBV29-1; CDR3aa: CSVVPNGRLNEQFF; CDR3nt: TGCAGCGTTGTGCCCAACGGGAGACTGAATGAGCAGTTCTTC
abundance: few; d_gene: -; j_gene: TRBJ2-4; v_gene: TRBV6-5; CDR3aa: CASSYSVGGPTAKNIQYF; CDR3nt: TGTGCCAGCAGTTACTCTGTGGGGGGGCCGACGGCCAAAAACATTCAGTACTTC
abundance: -; d_gene: TRBD1; j_gene: TRBJ1-1; v_gene: TRBV29-1; CDR3aa: CSGTGMNTEAFF; CDR3nt: TGCAGCGGGACAGGGATGAACACTGAAGCTTTCTTT
abundance: -; d_gene: -; j_gene: TRBJ1-2; v_gene: TRBV2; CDR3aa: CAITPGPARSYGYTF; CDR3nt: TGTGCCATAACCCCGGGGCCTGCTAGGAGCTATGGCTACACCTTC
abundance: -; d_gene: -; j_gene: TRBJ1-2; v_gene: TRBV25-1; CDR3aa: CASSDGTNYGYTF; CDR3nt: TGTGCCAGCAGTGACGGCACAAACTATGGCTACACCTTC
abundance: -; d_gene: TRBD1; j_gene: TRBJ2-7; v_gene: TRBV20-1; CDR3aa: CSAIRDSYEQYF; CDR3nt: TGCAGCGCGATCCGGGACAGCTACGAGCAGTACTTC
abundance: -; d_gene: TRBD1; j_gene: TRBJ1-2; v_gene: TRBV5-6; CDR3aa: CASSLGTASYGYTF; CDR3nt: TGTGCCAGCAGTTTAGGGACAGCCTCCTATGGCTACACCTTC
abundance: -; d_gene: -; j_gene: TRBJ2-3; v_gene: TRBV11-2; CDR3aa: CASGGDHSTDTQYF; CDR3nt: TGTGCCAGCGGAGGGGACCATAGCACAGATACGCAGTATTTT
abundance: -; d_gene: -; j_gene: TRBJ2-6; v_gene: TRBV6-5; CDR3aa: CASNPSGGANALTF; CDR3nt: TGTGCCAGCAATCCCAGCGGTGGGGCCAACGCCCTGACTTTC
abundance: -; d_gene: TRBD2; j_gene: TRBJ2-1; v_gene: TRBV5-1; CDR3aa: CASSLVPGTSGSNEQFF; CDR3nt: TGCGCCAGCAGCTTGGTCCCCGGGACTAGCGGGAGCAATGAGCAGTTCTTC
abundance: -; d_gene: -; j_gene: TRBJ2-1; v_gene: TRBV4-3; CDR3aa: CASSQVGGYSEQFF; CDR3nt: TGCGCCAGCAGCCAAGTAGGGGGGTATAGTGAGCAGTTCTTC
abundance: -; d_gene: -; j_gene: TRBJ2-1; v_gene: TRBV6-1; CDR3aa: CASSRDSPGLVFPRQFF; CDR3nt: TGTGCCAGCAGCAGGGACAGTCCGGGACTAGTATTCCCCCGGCAGTTCTTC
abundance: few; d_gene: TRBD1; j_gene: TRBJ1-2; v_gene: TRBV7-2; CDR3aa: CASSGPGQGNYGYTF; CDR3nt: TGTGCCAGCAGCGGCCCGGGACAGGGAAACTATGGCTACACCTTC
abundance: -; d_gene: -; j_gene: TRBJ2-5; v_gene: TRBV2; CDR3aa: CASSEQGRDETQYF; CDR3nt: TGTGCCAGCAGTGAGCAGGGAAGGGATGAGACCCAGTACTTC
abundance: -; d_gene: -; j_gene: TRBJ2-3; v_gene: TRBV29-1; CDR3aa: CSGVTGYSTDTQYF; CDR3nt: TGCAGCGGAGTTACAGGGTATAGTACAGATACGCAGTATTTT
abundance: few; d_gene: -; j_gene: TRBJ1-5; v_gene: TRBV12-3/TRBV12-4; CDR3aa: CASSLHRRLQPQHF; CDR3nt: TGTGCCAGCAGTTTACACAGACGCCTACAGCCCCAGCATTTT
abundance: -; d_gene: -; j_gene: TRBJ2-5; v_gene: TRBV20-1; CDR3aa: CSARDLKQETQYF; CDR3nt: TGCAGTGCTAGGGACCTGAAACAAGAGACCCAGTACTTC
abundance: -; d_gene: -; j_gene: TRBJ2-1; v_gene: TRBV29-1; CDR3aa: CSVGEISLDEQFF; CDR3nt: TGCAGCGTTGGAGAGATTAGTTTAGATGAGCAGTTCTTC
abundance: -; d_gene: TRBD1; j_gene: TRBJ2-3; v_gene: TRBV6-1; CDR3aa: CASSPSHRGRGTDTQYF; CDR3nt: TGTGCCAGCAGTCCCTCCCACAGGGGGCGCGGCACAGATACGCAGTATTTT
abundance: -; d_gene: -; j_gene: TRBJ1-1; v_gene: TRBV25-1; CDR3aa: CASSDWLNTEAFF; CDR3nt: TGTGCCAGCAGTGATTGGCTGAACACTGAAGCTTTCTTT
abundance: -; d_gene: -; j_gene: TRBJ2-1; v_gene: TRBV5-1; CDR3aa: CASSPLAETYNGQFF; CDR3nt: TGCGCCAGCAGTCCCCTCGCAGAGACCTACAATGGGCAGTTCTTC